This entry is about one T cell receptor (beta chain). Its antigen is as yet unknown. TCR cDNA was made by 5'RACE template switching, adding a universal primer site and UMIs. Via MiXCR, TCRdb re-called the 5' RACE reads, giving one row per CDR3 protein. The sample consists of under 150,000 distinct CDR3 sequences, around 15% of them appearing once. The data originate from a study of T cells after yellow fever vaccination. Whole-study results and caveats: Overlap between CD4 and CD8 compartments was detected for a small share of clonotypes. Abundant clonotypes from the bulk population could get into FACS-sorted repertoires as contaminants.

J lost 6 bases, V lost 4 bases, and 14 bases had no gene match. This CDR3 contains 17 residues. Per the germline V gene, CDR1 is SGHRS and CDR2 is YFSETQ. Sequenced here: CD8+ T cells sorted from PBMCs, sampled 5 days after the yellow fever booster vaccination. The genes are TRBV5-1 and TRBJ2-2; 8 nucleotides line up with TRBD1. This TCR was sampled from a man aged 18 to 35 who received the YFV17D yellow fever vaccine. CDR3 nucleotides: TGCGCCAGCAGCACCGGAAGGACAGGGATAATTGCCGGGGAGCTGTTTTTT. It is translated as CASSTGRTGIIAGELFF. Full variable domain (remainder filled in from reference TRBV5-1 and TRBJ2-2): KAGVTQTPRYLIKTRGQQVTLSCSPISGHRSVSWYQQTPGQGLQFLFEYFSETQRNKGNFPGRFSGRQFSNSRSEMNVSTLELGDSALYLCASSTGRTGIIAGELFFGEGSRLTVL.